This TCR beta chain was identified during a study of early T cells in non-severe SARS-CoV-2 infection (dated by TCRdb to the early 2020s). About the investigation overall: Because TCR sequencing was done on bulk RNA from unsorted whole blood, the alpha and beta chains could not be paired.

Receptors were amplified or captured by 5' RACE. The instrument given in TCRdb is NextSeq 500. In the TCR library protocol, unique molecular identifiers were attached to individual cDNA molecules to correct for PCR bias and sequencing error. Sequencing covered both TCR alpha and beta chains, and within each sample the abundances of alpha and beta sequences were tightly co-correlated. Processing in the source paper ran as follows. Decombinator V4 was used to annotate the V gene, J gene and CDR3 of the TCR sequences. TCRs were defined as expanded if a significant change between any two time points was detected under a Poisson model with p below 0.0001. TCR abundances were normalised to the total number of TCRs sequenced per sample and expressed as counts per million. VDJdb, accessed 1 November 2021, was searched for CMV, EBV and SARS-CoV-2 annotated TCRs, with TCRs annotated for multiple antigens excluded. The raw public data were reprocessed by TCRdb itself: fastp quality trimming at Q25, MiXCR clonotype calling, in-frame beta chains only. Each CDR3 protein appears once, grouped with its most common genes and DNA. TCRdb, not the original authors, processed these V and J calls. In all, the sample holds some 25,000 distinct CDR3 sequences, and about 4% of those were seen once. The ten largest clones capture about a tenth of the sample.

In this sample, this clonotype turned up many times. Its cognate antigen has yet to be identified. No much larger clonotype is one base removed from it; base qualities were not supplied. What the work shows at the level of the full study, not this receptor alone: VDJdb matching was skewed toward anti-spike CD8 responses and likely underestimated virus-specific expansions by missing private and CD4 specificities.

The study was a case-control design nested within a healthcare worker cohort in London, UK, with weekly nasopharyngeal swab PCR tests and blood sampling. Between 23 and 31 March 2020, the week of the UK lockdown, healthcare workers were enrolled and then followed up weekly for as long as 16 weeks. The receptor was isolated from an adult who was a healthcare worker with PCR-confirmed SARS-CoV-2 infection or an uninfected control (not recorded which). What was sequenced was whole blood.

The CDR3 has the sequence CASRLLAGSYNEQFF. The sequenced DNA: TGTGCCAGCAGATTACTAGCGGGATCCTACAATGAGCAGTTCTTC. The chain uses TRBV12-3 or TRBV12-4 and TRBJ2-1; a stretch of 10 junction bases matches TRBD2. The CDR3 runs 15 amino acids, cysteine and phenylalanine included. Kept here is only the CDR3 DNA, which spans 45 bases and is read in frame from base 1. Trimmed from V: 6 bases; trimmed from J: 1 base; junction bases lacking a gene match: 3.